This T cell receptor beta chain was profiled in a study of radiotherapy plus CTLA-4 blockade in lung cancer. Study information: Objective response was observed in roughly a sixth of patients, and disease control in roughly 33%. Study-level results: Among blood TCR repertoires after radiotherapy plus ipilimumab, tumor-derived clones expanded.

This clone was seen only once. The antigen is not known. The CDR3 consists of 15 residues. Trimming removed 5 bases at V and 3 bases at J, with 17 bases between. Germline V CDR1 and CDR2: MNHNS, SASEGT. Some clones are missing from TCRdb's copy, which holds only in-frame ones; the method was immunoSEQ multiplex PCR. The sample has 42,000 or so clones; nearly 80% are singletons. The sample was peripheral blood, taken from a patient treated with radiotherapy plus ipilimumab. This chain joins TRBV6-1 and TRBJ2-7; the D is unclear. This TCR was recovered from a human donor with non-small cell lung cancer that progressed on radiotherapy plus ipilimumab. CDR3 amino acids: CASSSYGVGDYEQYF. The CDR3 DNA is TGTGCCAGCAGTTCCTATGGAGTAGGAGACTACGAGCAGTACTTC.